These T cell receptor beta chains were read from a single sample in a study of early T cells in non-severe SARS-CoV-2 infection. MiXCR, applied by TCRdb to the 5' RACE reads, yields one record per CDR3 protein. This table holds roughly 34,000 distinct CDR3 sequences, around 4% found once. Source material: whole blood. These receptors came from an adult who was a healthcare worker with PCR-confirmed SARS-CoV-2 infection or an uninfected control (not recorded which). Each CDR3 is given with its conserved first and last residue. A D gene is named only where the DNA matches it firmly. Clone size is not always given. Where it is, it says once, few, many or a class for expanded clones.

v_call	j_call	clone_size	d_call	cdr3_aa	cdr3_nt
TRBV18	TRBJ1-1	.	.	CASSPLDPGQLNTEAFF	TGTGCCAGCTCACCCCTGGACCCGGGACAATTGAACACTGAAGCTTTCTTT
TRBV18	TRBJ1-3	many	.	CASSPPRDSFFNTIYF	TGTGCCAGCTCACCACCCCGGGACTCGTTCTTCAACACCATATATTTT
TRBV7-2	TRBJ2-5	many	TRBD1	CASSLFRDRVQTQYF	TGTGCCAGCAGCTTATTCCGGGACAGGGTGCAGACCCAGTACTTC
TRBV4-2	TRBJ2-7	many	.	CASSQGGQTYEQYF	TGTGCCAGCAGCCAAGGAGGGCAGACCTACGAGCAGTACTTC
TRBV6-1	TRBJ2-7	few	.	CASTNSVQLQQYF	TGTGCCAGCACCAACTCGGTCCAGCTCCAGCAGTACTTC
TRBV20-1	TRBJ2-2	many	.	CSARVGAFANTGELFF	TGCAGTGCTAGAGTAGGCGCCTTCGCCAACACCGGGGAGCTGTTTTTT
TRBV7-7	TRBJ2-2	many	.	CASSLGQPNTGELFF	TGTGCTAGCAGCCTGGGGCAGCCTAACACCGGGGAGCTGTTTTTT
TRBV15	TRBJ2-7	many	.	CATSRRTDYEQYF	TGTGCCACCAGCAGACGGACGGACTACGAGCAGTACTTC
TRBV7-6	TRBJ2-2	many	.	CASSLTREPGELFF	TGTGCCAGCAGCTTAACGAGGGAACCCGGGGAGCTGTTTTTT
TRBV29-1	TRBJ1-3	many	TRBD1	CSVLWTGSSGNTIYF	TGCAGCGTCCTCTGGACAGGGTCCTCTGGAAACACCATATATTTT
TRBV20-1	TRBJ1-5	many	.	CSATRPGLRAGNQPQHF	TGCAGTGCTACCAGACCGGGACTGCGGGCGGGCAATCAGCCCCAGCATTTT
TRBV6-5	TRBJ2-2	.	.	CASSLISGSLNTGELFF	TGTGCCAGCAGCTTAATATCAGGGAGCTTGAACACCGGGGAGCTGTTTTTT
TRBV7-9	TRBJ1-4	many	.	CASSDPRSRGTNEKLFF	TGTGCCAGCAGCGATCCCAGGTCCCGGGGGACTAATGAAAAACTGTTTTTT
TRBV10-3	TRBJ2-5	many	.	CAISERTQETQYF	TGTGCCATCAGTGAAAGGACCCAAGAGACCCAGTACTTC
TRBV10-1	TRBJ2-5	many	.	CASSNNQETQYF	TGCGCCAGCAGTAATAACCAAGAGACCCAGTACTTC
TRBV7-2	TRBJ2-7	many	.	CASSTRQTYEQYF	TGTGCCAGCAGCACCCGACAGACCTACGAGCAGTACTTC
TRBV4-3	TRBJ2-1	many	TRBD2	CASSQLSGGYNEQFF	TGCGCCAGCAGCCAACTTAGCGGGGGTTACAATGAGCAGTTCTTC
TRBV6-6	TRBJ2-3	many	.	CASSLTSKTQYF	TGTGCCAGCAGTCTCACTAGCAAGACGCAGTATTTT
TRBV12-3/TRBV12-4	TRBJ1-2	medium-sized	.	CASSLADGGYTF	TGTGCCAGCAGTTTAGCAGATGGAGGCTACACCTTC
TRBV3-1	TRBJ1-2	many	.	CASSQGAGTAYGYTF	TGTGCCAGCAGCCAAGGGGCAGGGACTGCCTATGGCTACACCTTC
TRBV29-1	TRBJ1-1	few	TRBD1	CSVQTGGTEAFF	TGCAGCGTCCAGACAGGGGGCACTGAAGCTTTCTTT
TRBV7-8	TRBJ1-1	many	.	CASGGPARTEAFF	TGTGCCAGCGGGGGACCCGCGAGGACTGAAGCTTTCTTT
TRBV7-9	TRBJ2-7	medium-sized	.	CASSSDDYEQYF	TGTGCCAGCAGCTCCGACGACTACGAGCAGTACTTC
TRBV15	TRBJ2-1	many	.	CATSRAGLAGNRNEQFF	TGTGCCACCAGCAGAGCCGGACTGGCGGGGAATAGGAATGAGCAGTTCTTC
TRBV5-1	TRBJ1-3	many	.	CASSLVGNSGNTIYF	TGCGCCAGCAGCTTGGTGGGGAACTCTGGAAACACCATATATTTT